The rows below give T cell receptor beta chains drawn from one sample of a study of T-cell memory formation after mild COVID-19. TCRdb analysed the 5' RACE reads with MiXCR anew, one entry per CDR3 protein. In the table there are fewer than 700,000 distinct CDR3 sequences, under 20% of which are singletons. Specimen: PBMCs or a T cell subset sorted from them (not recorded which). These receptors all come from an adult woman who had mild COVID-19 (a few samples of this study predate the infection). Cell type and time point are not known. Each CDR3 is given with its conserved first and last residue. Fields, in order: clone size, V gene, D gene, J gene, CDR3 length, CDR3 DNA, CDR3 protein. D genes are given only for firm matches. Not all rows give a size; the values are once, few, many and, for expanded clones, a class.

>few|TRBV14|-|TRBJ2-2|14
TGTGCCAGCAGCCAGCCTACGAACACCGGGGAGCTGTTTTTT
CASSQPTNTGELFF
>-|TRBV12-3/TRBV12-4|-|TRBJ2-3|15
TGTGCCAGCAGTTTAGAGGTCGGAAGCACAGATACGCAGTATTTT
CASSLEVGSTDTQYF
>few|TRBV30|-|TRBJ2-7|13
TGTGCCTGGAGTCCAACATCCCTCTACGAGCAGTACTTC
CAWSPTSLYEQYF
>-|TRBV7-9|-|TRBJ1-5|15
TGTGCCAGCAGCTTAGGCGAGGGACGTGGTCAGCCCCAGCATTTT
CASSLGEGRGQPQHF
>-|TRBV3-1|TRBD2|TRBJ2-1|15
TGTGCCAGCAGCTCAAGCGGGAGGGCGCACAATGAGCAGTTCTTC
CASSSSGRAHNEQFF
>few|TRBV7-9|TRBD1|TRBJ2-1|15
TGTGCCAGCAGCTCAGGACAGGAAATCTACAATGAGCAGTTCTTC
CASSSGQEIYNEQFF
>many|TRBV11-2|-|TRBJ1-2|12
TGTGCCAGCAGCCCCGGCGCCCACCTGATAACCTTC
CASSPGAHLITF
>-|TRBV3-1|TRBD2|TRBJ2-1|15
TGTGCCAGCAGCATTAGCGGGATCACCTACAATGAGCAGTTCTTC
CASSISGITYNEQFF
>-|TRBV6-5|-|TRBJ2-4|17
TGTGCCAGCAGTTACCAACGACAGGACCTAGCCAAAAACATTCAGTACTTC
CASSYQRQDLAKNIQYF
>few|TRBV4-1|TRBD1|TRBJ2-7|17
TGCGCCAGCAGCCTCGAGCCCCCCGGGACAGGGACCTACGAGCAGTACTTC
CASSLEPPGTGTYEQYF
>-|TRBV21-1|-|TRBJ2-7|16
TGTGCCAGCAGCAAAGGGGCCGGGCGGCACTCCTACGAGCAGTACTTC
CASSKGAGRHSYEQYF
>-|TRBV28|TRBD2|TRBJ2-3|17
TGTGCCAGCAGTCTAAATCTAGCGGGAGAGAAAGCAGATACGCAGTATTTT
CASSLNLAGEKADTQYF
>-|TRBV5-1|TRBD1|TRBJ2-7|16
TGCGCCAGCAGCTTGGGAGGGACAGGGGCGGTATACGAGCAGTACTTC
CASSLGGTGAVYEQYF
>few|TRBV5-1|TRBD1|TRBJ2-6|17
TGCGCCAGCAGGATAATGACAGGGGGTTCTGGGGCCAACGTCCTGACTTTC
CASRIMTGGSGANVLTF
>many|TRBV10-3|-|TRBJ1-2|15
TGTGCCATCAGTGAGCCCCAGCACCCGAACTATGGCTACACCTTC
CAISEPQHPNYGYTF
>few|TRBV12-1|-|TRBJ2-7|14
TGTGCCAGCAGCTTTGACACGCTATGCTACGAGCAGTACTTC
CASSFDTLCYEQYF
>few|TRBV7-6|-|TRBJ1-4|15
TGTGCCAGCAGCTTGGGACGCCGGCAAAATGCTAAACTGTTTTTT
CASSLGRRQNAKLFF
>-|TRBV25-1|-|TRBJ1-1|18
TGTGCCAGCAGTGGGTTATTGGGCCGTCACCCAGCGAACACTGAAGCTTTCTTT
CASSGLLGRHPANTEAFF
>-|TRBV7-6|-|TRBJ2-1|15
TGTGCCAGCAGCTACATTGGCCGTTCCTACAATGAGCAGTTCTTC
CASSYIGRSYNEQFF
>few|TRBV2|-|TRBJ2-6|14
TGTGCCAGCGGGGGGTTCTCTGGGGCCAACGTCCTGACTTTC
CASGGFSGANVLTF
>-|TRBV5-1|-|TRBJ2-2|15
TGCGCCAGCAGCTTGGGACAGATAAACACCGGGGAGCTGTTTTTT
CASSLGQINTGELFF
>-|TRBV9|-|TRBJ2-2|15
TGTGCCAGCAGCACAGAGTTACTACCCACCGGGGAGCTGTTTTTT
CASSTELLPTGELFF
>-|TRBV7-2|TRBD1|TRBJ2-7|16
TGTGCCAGCAGCCCGGACTACAGGGGGGTGGGATACGAGCAGTACTTC
CASSPDYRGVGYEQYF
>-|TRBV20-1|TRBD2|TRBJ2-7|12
TGCAGTGCTAGCGGGAGGGCCCGGGAGCAGTACTTC
CSASGRAREQYF
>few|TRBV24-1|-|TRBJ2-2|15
TGTGCCACCAGTGACCAGTCCCGGGCGGCCGGGGAGCTGTTTTTT
CATSDQSRAAGELFF
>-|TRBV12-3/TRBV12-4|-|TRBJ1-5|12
TGTGCCAGCAGTTTCCCGGTTCAGCCCCAGCATTTT
CASSFPVQPQHF
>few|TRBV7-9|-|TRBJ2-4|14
TGTGCCAGCAGTACTGTTCTTTTGGAAAACATTCAGTACTTC
CASSTVLLENIQYF
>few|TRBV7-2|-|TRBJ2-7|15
TGTGCCAGCAGCTTAGCGCCAGACAGGACCTACGAGCAGTACTTC
CASSLAPDRTYEQYF
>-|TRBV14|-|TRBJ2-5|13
TGTGCCAGCAGCCATCTCCTTCGAGAGACCCAGTACTTC
CASSHLLRETQYF
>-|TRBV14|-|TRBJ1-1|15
TGTGCCAGCAGCCAAGAAAGGATCATGAACACTGAAGCTTTCTTT
CASSQERIMNTEAFF
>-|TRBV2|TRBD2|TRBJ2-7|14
TGTGCCAGGGATGAGACTAGCGGGTCGTCCGAGCAGTACTTC
CARDETSGSSEQYF
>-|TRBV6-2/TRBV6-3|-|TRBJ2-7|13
TGTGCCAGCAGTTACTGGGCTACCTACGAGCAGTACTTC
CASSYWATYEQYF
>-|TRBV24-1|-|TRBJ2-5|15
TGTGCCACCAGTGACGCAAACGGGGGCGCGGAGACCCAGTACTTC
CATSDANGGAETQYF